The 13 T cell receptor beta chains below all came from one sample that was sequenced in a study of T cell repertoires in cytomegalovirus infection. TCRdb called the reads again in MiXCR, with one record for every CDR3 protein. The sample lists approximately 500,000 distinct CDR3 sequences, about a quarter seen once, with 13% in the top ten. Sequencing was done on a sample of PBMCs. The receptors were sampled from a human donor in good health (CMV status not recorded). Some clones in this sample may be carry-over from other donors' samples.

This sequence joins TRBV10-3 and TRBJ1-2; D unresolved. The CDR3 runs to 13 residues. Germline V gene sequence: CDR1 ENHRY, CDR2 SYGVKD. The germline V and J ends were trimmed by 10 bases and 7 bases, with 19 bases remaining between them. The CDR3 DNA reads as TGTGCCACCGACCGAAGTGGTGATGGTGGCTACACCTTC. Its protein product is CATDRSGDGGYTF.

This chain links TRBV12-3 or TRBV12-4 with TRBJ2-5; D may be TRBD1 (5 bases). V gave up 3 bases and J gave up 5 bases, with 10 bases separating them. This CDR3 comprises 13 residues. CDR3 in DNA: TGTGCCAGCAGTTTTTTAGGGGTCGAGACCCAGTACTTC. Translated, it gives CASSFLGVETQYF.

The chain couples TRBV11-2 to TRBJ2-5; 7 bases fit TRBD2. V lost 5 bases, J lost 1 base, and 7 bases stayed unmatched. Germline values: CDR1 SGHAT, CDR2 FQNNGV. This CDR3 region has 15 residues. CDR3 in amino acids: CASSPSSGTQETQYF. CDR3 DNA: TGTGCCAGCAGCCCCTCGAGCGGGACCCAAGAGACCCAGTACTTC.

V and J are TRBV19 and TRBJ2-3; 9 nucleotides agree with TRBD1. Losses at the gene ends were 5 bases for V and 2 bases for J; bases not matched to a gene: 5. CDR1 is LNHDA and CDR2 is SQIVND in the germline V gene (reference sequence). This CDR3 comprises 15 residues. This chain's CDR3 is CASSRGQGNTDTQYF. The CDR3 region has the DNA TGTGCCAGTAGTCGGGGACAGGGAAACACAGATACGCAGTATTTT.

The chain uses TRBV28 and TRBJ1-6; D call uncertain. The ends were cut back, 3 bases at V and 13 bases at J, with 13 bases in the middle. The CDR3 sequence is 13 residues long. The V gene's germline CDR1 is MDHEN and CDR2 SYDVKM. CDR3 in amino acids: CASSLDREVPLHF. The CDR3 DNA is TGTGCCAGCAGTTTGGACCGCGAGGTCCCCCTCCACTTT.

This clonotype was observed a few times. This chain links TRBV29-1 with TRBJ2-7, with TRBD1 matching 10 bases. The CDR3 loop spans 14 amino acids. Germline CDR1 reads SQVTM; CDR2 reads ANQGSEA. V was pared by 4 bases and J by 2 bases, with 5 bases of the junction left unmatched. CDR3 bases: TGCAGCGTTGCTACCGGGACAGGGGCCTACGAGCAGTACTTC. Amino acids: CSVATGTGAYEQYF.

The V gene is TRBV4-1, the J gene TRBJ1-6, with a weak D call TRBD1 (5 bases). Germline V lookup: CDR1 MGHRA, CDR2 YSYEKL. This CDR3 spans 15 amino acids. The ends were cut back, 4 bases at V and 7 bases at J, with 14 bases in the middle. The CDR3 coding sequence is TGCGCCAGCAGCCCTTACGGCAGGGACAATTCACCCCTCCACTTT. This gives the protein CASSPYGRDNSPLHF.

The rearrangement uses TRBV6-5 and TRBJ2-2, with no clear D. The CDR3 covers 14 residues. CDR1 MNHEY and CDR2 SVGAGI come from the germline V gene. Trimming cost V 4 bases and J 0 bases, with 6 bases left between them. The CDR3 protein is CASSSVPNTGELFF. CDR3 in DNA: TGTGCCAGCAGTTCGGTACCGAACACCGGGGAGCTGTTTTTT.

V and J are TRBV5-6 and TRBJ2-3; perhaps TRBD2 as D (5 bases). The CDR3 has 16 residues. V lost 2 bases and J 2 bases, leaving 15 bases between the germline ends. Germline lookup yields CDR1 SGHDT and CDR2 YYEEEE. CDR3 in DNA: TGTGCCAGCAGCTTTGAGGGAAGATTCCCCACAGATACGCAGTATTTT. Protein: CASSFEGRFPTDTQYF.

This clonotype was picked up a small number of times. This chain connects TRBV6-1 to TRBJ2-1; D remains unclear. The CDR3 length is 15 residues. Looked up from germline, CDR1 is MNHNS and CDR2 is SASEGT. Between the trimmed V and J ends, which lost 5 bases and 3 bases, there was a span of 14 bases. The CDR3 nucleotides read TGTGCCAGCAGTCAACGCACTCCCCTCTACAATGAGCAGTTCTTC. Protein sequence: CASSQRTPLYNEQFF.

V usage is TRBV5-1 and J usage is TRBJ1-4; 9 bases agree with TRBD1. The V gene end was trimmed by 0 bases and the J gene end by 0 bases; junction bases not matched to a gene: 0. The CDR3 length is 16 residues. Germline V CDR1 and CDR2: SGHRS, YFSETQ. CDR3 region: CASSLGTGATNEKLFF. In DNA form, the CDR3 reads TGCGCCAGCAGCTTGGGGACAGGGGCAACTAATGAAAAACTGTTTTTT. The entire variable domain, with the rest obtained from reference TRBV5-1 and TRBJ1-4, is as follows: KAGVTQTPRYLIKTRGQQVTLSCSPISGHRSVSWYQQTPGQGLQFLFEYFSETQRNKGNFPGRFSGRQFSNSRSEMNVSTLELGDSALYLCASSLGTGATNEKLFFGSGTQLSVL.

In this sample, this clonotype turned up many times. The rearrangement uses TRBV7-2 and TRBJ2-4; 10 bases are a match to TRBD2. Germline CDR1 is SGHTA and CDR2 is FQGNSA. Germline trimming cut 5 bases from V and 0 bases from J; bases unmatched to any gene: 10. CDR3 size: 18 residues. CDR3 residues: CASSVSGRMGLAKNIQYF. For the CDR3, the DNA is TGTGCCAGCAGCGTTAGCGGGAGGATGGGGTTAGCCAAAAACATTCAGTACTTC.

This clonotype was recorded a few times. V gene TRBV10-3 combines with J gene TRBJ2-1; 7 bases are shared with TRBD2. J gave up 8 bases and V 8 bases, and 6 bases lay outside the gene matches. This CDR3 contains 12 residues. Germline V gene lookup returns CDR1 ENHRY and CDR2 SYGVKD. The CDR3 region is CAIAGVKDEQFF. The DNA of the CDR3 is TGTGCCATCGCGGGAGTCAAAGATGAGCAGTTCTTC.